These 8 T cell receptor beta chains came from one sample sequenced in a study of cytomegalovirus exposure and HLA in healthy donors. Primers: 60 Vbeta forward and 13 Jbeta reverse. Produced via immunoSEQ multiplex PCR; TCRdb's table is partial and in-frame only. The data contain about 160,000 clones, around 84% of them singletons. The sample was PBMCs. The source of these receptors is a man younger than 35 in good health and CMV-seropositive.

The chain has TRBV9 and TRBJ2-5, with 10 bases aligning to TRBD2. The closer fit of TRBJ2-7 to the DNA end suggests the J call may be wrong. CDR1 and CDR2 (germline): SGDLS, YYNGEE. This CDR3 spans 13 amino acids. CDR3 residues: CASSVGLADEQYF. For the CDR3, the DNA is TGTGCCAGCAGCGTCGGACTAGCGGACGAGCAGTACTTC.

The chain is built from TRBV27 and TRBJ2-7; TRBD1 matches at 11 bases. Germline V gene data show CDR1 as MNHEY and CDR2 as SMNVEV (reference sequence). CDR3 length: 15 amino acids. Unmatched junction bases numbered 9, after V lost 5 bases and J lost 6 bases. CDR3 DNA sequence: TGTGCCAGCAGTCCGATGGACAGGGGGCGCGCCGAGCAGTACTTC. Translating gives CASSPMDRGRAEQYF.

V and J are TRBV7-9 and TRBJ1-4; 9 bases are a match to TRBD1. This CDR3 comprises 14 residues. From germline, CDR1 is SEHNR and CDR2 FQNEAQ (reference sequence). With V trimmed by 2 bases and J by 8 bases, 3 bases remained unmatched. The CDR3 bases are TGTGCCAGCAGCTTAACAGGGGGCAAGGAAAAACTGTTTTTT. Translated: CASSLTGGKEKLFF.

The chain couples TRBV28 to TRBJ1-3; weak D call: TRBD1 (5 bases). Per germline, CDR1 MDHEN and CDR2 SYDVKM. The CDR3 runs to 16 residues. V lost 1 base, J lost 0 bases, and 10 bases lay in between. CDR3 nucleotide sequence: TGTGCCAGCAGTTTATTAAGACAGCCCTCTGGAAACACCATATATTTT. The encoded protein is CASSLLRQPSGNTIYF. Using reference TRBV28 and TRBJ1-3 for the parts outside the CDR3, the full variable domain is DVKVTQSSRYLVKRTGEKVFLECVQDMDHENMFWYRQDPGLGLRLIYFSYDVKMKEKGDIPEGYSVSREKKERFSLILESASTNQTSMYLCASSLLRQPSGNTIYFGEGSWLTVV.

CDR3 residues: CASSLRGPDTQYF. The CDR3 bases are TGTGCCAGCAGCTTAAGGGGGCCGGATACGCAGTATTTT. The J gene is TRBJ2-3, the V gene TRBV7-3; possible D gene TRBD1, 6 bases. The CDR3 extends over 13 amino acids. Germline CDR1 and CDR2: SGHTA and FQGTGA. Trimming stripped 1 base from V and 6 bases from J, with 8 bases between.

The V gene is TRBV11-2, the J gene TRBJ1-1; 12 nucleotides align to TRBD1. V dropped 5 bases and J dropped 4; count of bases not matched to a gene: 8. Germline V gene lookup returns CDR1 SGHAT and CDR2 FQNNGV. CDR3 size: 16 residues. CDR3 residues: CASSRDRGLFSTEAFF. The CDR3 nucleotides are TGTGCCAGCAGCCGGGACAGGGGGCTATTTAGCACTGAAGCTTTCTTT.

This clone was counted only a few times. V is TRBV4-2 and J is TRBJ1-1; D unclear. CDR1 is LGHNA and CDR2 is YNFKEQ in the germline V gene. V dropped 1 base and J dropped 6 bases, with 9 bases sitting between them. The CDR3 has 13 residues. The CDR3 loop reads CASSQVPGSEAFF. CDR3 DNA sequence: TGTGCCAGCAGCCAAGTCCCGGGATCTGAAGCTTTCTTT.

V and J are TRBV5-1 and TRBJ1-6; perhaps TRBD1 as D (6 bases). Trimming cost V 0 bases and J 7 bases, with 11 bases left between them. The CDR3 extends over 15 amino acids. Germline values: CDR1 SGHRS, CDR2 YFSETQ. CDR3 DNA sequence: TGCGCCAGCAGCTTGGACAGGCAGGGGAATTCACCCCTCCACTTT. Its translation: CASSLDRQGNSPLHF.